This entry lists 18 T cell receptor beta chains sequenced from one sample in a study of control samples from healthy donors and cancer patients. Method: immunoSEQ multiplex PCR; TCRdb's copy keeps in-frame clones and lacks some. The sample lists roughly 130,000 clones, just under 95% seen once, with over 9% in the top ten. Sequencing input: blood. The receptors derive from a man younger than 40 in good health.

The J gene is TRBJ1-5, the V gene TRBV28; D remains unclear. With 5 bases removed from V and 7 bases from J, the gap between germline ends came to 18 bases. CDR1 MDHEN and CDR2 SYDVKM come from the germline V gene. CDR3 length equals 15 residues. Here the CDR3 reads CASSPRGGWAQPQHF. CDR3 sequence (DNA): TGTGCCAGCAGTCCCCGTGGCGGTTGGGCCCAGCCCCAGCATTTT.

This chain links TRBV2 with TRBJ1-5, with D possibly TRBD1 on 6 matching bases. This CDR3 has 15 residues. Germline V gene lookup returns CDR1 SNHLY and CDR2 FYNNEI. V gave up 0 bases and J gave up 10 bases, with 16 bases separating them. CDR3 sequence reads: CASSEAAGVNLPQHF. The CDR3 DNA reads as TGTGCCAGCAGTGAAGCGGCAGGGGTAAATCTACCCCAGCATTTT.

The rearrangement uses TRBV15 and TRBJ1-1; TRBD1 matches 7 bases. The CDR3 spans 15 residues. Germline V gives CDR1 LNHNV, CDR2 YYDKDF (reference sequence). With 0 bases clipped from V and 1 base from J, the junction kept 2 bases outside the gene matches. The CDR3 DNA reads TGTGCCACCAGCAGAGATGGACAGGAGAACACTGAAGCTTTCTTT. It translates to CATSRDGQENTEAFF.

The rearrangement uses TRBV28 and TRBJ1-4, with D perhaps TRBD1 (5 bases). Trimming removed 5 bases at V and 8 bases at J, with 12 bases between. This CDR3 region has 13 residues. Germline-derived CDR1 and CDR2 are MDHEN and SYDVKM. In nucleotides, the CDR3 is TGTGCCAGCAGTGGGGGGTGGTTGGAAAAACTGTTTTTT. This codes for CASSGGWLEKLFF.

The chain joins TRBV7-2 to TRBJ2-1, with TRBD2 matching 7 bases. CDR1 and CDR2 (germline): SGHTA, FQGNSA. V gave up 1 base and J gave up 2 bases; unmatched junction bases: 2. This CDR3 spans 15 amino acids. CDR3 sequence (DNA): TGTGCCAGCAGCTTAGGCGGACTAGCCTACAATGAGCAGTTCTTC. Protein: CASSLGGLAYNEQFF.

The V gene is TRBV4-3, the J gene TRBJ2-2; unclear D gene. The CDR3 length is 14 residues. V was pared by 0 bases and J by 2 bases, with 4 bases between. The germline V gene encodes CDR1 LGHNA and CDR2 YSLEER. The chain's CDR3 is CASSQEVNTGELFF. The DNA of the CDR3 is TGCGCCAGCAGCCAAGAAGTAAACACCGGGGAGCTGTTTTTT.

This clone was recorded once. V is TRBV6-6 and J is TRBJ1-4; 9 positions match TRBD1. V shed 6 bases and J 13 bases; nucleotides not matched to a gene: 12. Germline CDR1 MNHNY, CDR2 SVGAGI (reference sequence). The CDR3 is 14 amino acids. CDR3 nucleotides: TGTGCCAGCAGAACTTCCGGGACAGGGCTTATACTGTTTTTT. This sequence encodes CASRTSGTGLILFF.

This clone was counted between two and nine times. The J gene is TRBJ2-5, the V gene TRBV6-2 or TRBV6-3; D is undetermined. This CDR3 spans 13 amino acids. The V end was cut by 2 bases, the J end by 1 base, with 5 bases between. Germline CDR1 MNHEY, CDR2 SVGEGT. CDR3 loop: CASSYEPQETQYF. For the CDR3, the DNA is TGTGCCAGCAGTTACGAACCCCAAGAGACCCAGTACTTC.

This clone has a single count. This CDR3 is CAWSTGAGQPQHF. Written as DNA, the CDR3 is TGTGCCTGGTCGACAGGGGCTGGGCAGCCCCAGCATTTT. The chain employs TRBV30 and TRBJ1-5; 8 bases fit TRBD1. V gave up 5 bases and J gave up 7 bases; unmatched junction bases: 7. The germline CDR1 and CDR2 sequences are GTSNPN and SVGIG (reference sequence). This CDR3 contains 13 residues.

The gene calls are TRBV25-1 and TRBJ1-6, with a tentative D call TRBD1 (5 bases). The V and J ends lost 2 bases and 6 bases respectively, with 8 bases between them. The CDR3 spans 14 residues. Germline values: CDR1 MGHDK, CDR2 SYGVNS. The CDR3: CASSEGGGNSPLHF. The CDR3 DNA is TGTGCCAGCAGTGAAGGGGGTGGTAATTCACCCCTCCACTTT.

For the CDR3, the DNA is TGTGCCAGCAGTTATACCAACGTACGAGAGACCCAGTACTTC. Its protein product is CASSYTNVRETQYF. The V gene is TRBV27, the J gene TRBJ2-5; D unresolved. The germline V and J ends were trimmed by 4 bases and 4 bases, with 13 bases remaining between them. CDR1 and CDR2 (germline): MNHEY, SMNVEV (reference sequence). The CDR3 contains 14 residues.

V usage is TRBV5-4 and J usage is TRBJ1-2; D is uncertain. The CDR3 is 14 residues long. Germline CDR1 SGHNT, CDR2 YYREEE (reference sequence). Trimming pared 4 bases from V and 7 bases from J, leaving 17 bases between. The CDR3 sequence is CASSAATSGGGYTF. DNA of the CDR3: TGTGCCAGCAGCGCGGCGACATCGGGCGGTGGCTACACCTTC.

The gene calls are TRBV19 and TRBJ2-7, with TRBD2 identical over 8 bases. The germline gives CDR1 LNHDA, CDR2 SQIVND (reference sequence). V lost 4 bases to trimming and J lost 2 bases; unmatched junction nucleotides: 13. The CDR3 sequence is 17 residues long. For the CDR3, the DNA is TGTGCCAGTAGTACCCAGGGGCTAGCGGGTAGACCCTACGAGCAGTACTTC. Translation: CASSTQGLAGRPYEQYF.

The rearrangement links TRBV4-1 to TRBJ1-2; D possibly corresponds to TRBD1 (5 bases). Trimming pared 0 bases from V and 2 bases from J, leaving 16 bases between. The CDR3 length is 17 residues. Germline CDR1 is MGHRA and CDR2 is YSYEKL. CDR3 nucleotide sequence: TGCGCCAGCAGCCAAGATATGGCGGCAGGGAAGAACTATGGCTACACCTTC. Translation: CASSQDMAAGKNYGYTF.

This chain connects TRBV7-2 to TRBJ1-6; possible D gene TRBD1, 6 bases. This CDR3 comprises 16 residues. With 5 bases removed from V and 6 bases from J, the gap between germline ends came to 17 bases. CDR1 is SGHTA, CDR2 FQGNSA, per germline. The CDR3 region is CASSRGRTDFNSPLHF. The CDR3 DNA is TGTGCCAGCAGCAGAGGGAGGACAGACTTTAATTCACCCCTCCACTTT.

V is TRBV21-1 and J is TRBJ1-3. TRBV21-1 is deemed a pseudogene. The CDR3 covers 14 residues. The CDR3 reads CASSKKDSGNTIYF. DNA for the CDR3: TGTGCCAGCAGCAAAAAGGACTCTGGAAACACCATATATTTT.

This clone was seen only a few times. The chain recombines TRBV29-1 with TRBJ2-7; D gene uncertain. Trimming took 4 bases from V and 5 from J, leaving 15 bases between them. CDR1 is SQVTM, CDR2 ANQGSEA, per germline. This CDR3 contains 13 residues. The CDR3 spells CSVGGRLVHEQYF. CDR3 coding DNA: TGCAGCGTTGGGGGTCGACTCGTCCACGAGCAGTACTTC.

This sequence joins TRBV7-9 and TRBJ2-2, with a weak D call TRBD2 (5 bases). Deletions cut 0 bases from V and 6 bases from J, with 14 bases between. The CDR3 extends over 16 amino acids. Per germline, CDR1 SEHNR and CDR2 FQNEAQ (reference sequence). CDR3 loop: CASSLAIRFGAGELFF. The CDR3 nucleotides are TGTGCCAGCAGCTTAGCCATCAGATTCGGGGCCGGGGAGCTGTTTTTT.